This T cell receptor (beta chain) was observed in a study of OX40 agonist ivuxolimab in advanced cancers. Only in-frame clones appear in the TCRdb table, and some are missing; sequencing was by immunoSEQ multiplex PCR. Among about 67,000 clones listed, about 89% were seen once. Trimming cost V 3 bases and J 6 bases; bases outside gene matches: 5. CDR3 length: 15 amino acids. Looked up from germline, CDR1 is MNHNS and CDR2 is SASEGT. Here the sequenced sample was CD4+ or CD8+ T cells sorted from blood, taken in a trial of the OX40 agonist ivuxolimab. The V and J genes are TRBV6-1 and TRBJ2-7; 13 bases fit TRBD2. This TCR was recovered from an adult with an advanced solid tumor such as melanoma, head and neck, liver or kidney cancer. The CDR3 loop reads CASSDTSGGALEQYF. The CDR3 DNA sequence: TGTGCCAGCAGTGACACTAGCGGGGGGGCTCTCGAGCAGTACTTC.